Following are 11 T cell receptor beta chains from one sample sequenced in a study of CD8 T cells in Susac syndrome (dated by TCRdb to the late 2010s). Libraries came from the immunoSEQ multiplex PCR assay. RNA was extracted using the RNeasy kit, and about 0.45 to 1 microgram was reverse transcribed with random hexamers. The public sequencing data were trimmed at Q25 with fastp and processed into clonotypes with MiXCR by TCRdb, which kept only in-frame beta chains. When rows share a CDR3 protein, they turn into one entry using the most common DNA and genes. This sample has about 90,000 distinct CDR3 sequences in its table, and 80% to 95% of those were observed once. 0.25% to 0.4% of the sample rests with the top ten. Sequenced: CD8+ T cells from PBMCs. These TCRs come from a human donor in good health.

This sequence joins TRBV7-9 and TRBJ2-2; 8 nucleotides match TRBD2. Looked up from germline, CDR1 is SEHNR and CDR2 is FQNEAQ (reference sequence). Losses at the gene ends were 6 bases for V and 2 bases for J; bases not matched to a gene: 5. The CDR3 loop spans 15 amino acids. CDR3 bases: TGTGCCAGCAGGGTAGCGGGGATCAACACCGGGGAGCTGTTTTTT. It specifies CASRVAGINTGELFF.

The J gene is TRBJ2-6, the V gene TRBV3-1, with D unresolved. CDR1 LGHDT and CDR2 YNNKEL come from the germline V gene (reference sequence). The CDR3 length is 17 residues. Trimming took 0 bases from V and 0 from J, leaving 9 bases between them. CDR3 sequence: CASSQDLSRSGANVLTF. In DNA form, the CDR3 reads TGTGCCAGCAGCCAAGACTTGTCGCGCTCTGGGGCCAACGTCCTGACTTTC.

The rearrangement joins TRBV2 to TRBJ2-7, with D unclear. CDR3 length: 13 amino acids. The germline V gene encodes CDR1 SNHLY and CDR2 FYNNEI. Trimming shortened V by 7 bases and J by 4 bases, and 14 bases separated the two germline ends. Here the CDR3 reads CASTSGFIYEQYF. The CDR3 DNA reads TGTGCCAGCACCTCCGGGTTTATATACGAGCAGTACTTC.

The chain has TRBV6-1 and TRBJ1-1; 10 bases are a match to TRBD1. Per the germline V gene, CDR1 is MNHNS and CDR2 is SASEGT. J lost 0 bases, V lost 6 bases, and 10 bases had no gene match. The CDR3 extends over 17 amino acids. The CDR3 reads CASRGRRTGGMNTEAFF. The DNA for the CDR3 is TGTGCCAGCAGGGGCAGAAGGACAGGGGGAATGAACACTGAAGCTTTCTTT.

The chain couples TRBV6-5 to TRBJ2-1; D is unresolved. The V end lost 1 base, the J end lost 2 bases, and 9 bases lay between the germline ends. Germline CDR1 reads MNHEY; CDR2 reads SVGAGI. The CDR3 extends over 15 amino acids. CDR3: CASSYFSDPYNEQFF. CDR3 DNA sequence: TGTGCCAGCAGTTACTTCAGCGACCCCTACAATGAGCAGTTCTTC.

This clonotype was seen just once. This sequence joins TRBV10-3 and TRBJ2-3; D not resolved. CDR3 length equals 15 residues. The V gene's germline CDR1 is ENHRY and CDR2 SYGVKD. V lost 3 bases, J lost 5 bases, and 15 bases lay in between. The CDR3 DNA reads as TGTGCCATCAGTGACAGTTCGTGGATGGGAGATACGCAGTATTTT. Protein product: CAISDSSWMGDTQYF.

The chain combines TRBV6-5 with TRBJ1-1; no firm D call. The CDR3 extends over 13 amino acids. V was clipped by 6 bases and J by 1 base, with 9 bases between them. CDR1 is MNHEY and CDR2 is SVGAGI in the germline V gene. The CDR3 bases are TGTGCCAGCAGACGGACCTGGAACACTGAAGCTTTCTTT. This translates into CASRRTWNTEAFF.

The table lists this clonotype with a few counts. The chain is built from TRBV7-2 and TRBJ2-7; D is ambiguous. The CDR3 contains 12 residues. Per the germline V gene, CDR1 is SGHTA and CDR2 is FQGNSA. Trimming took off 8 bases at V and 4 bases at J, with 12 bases between the two ends. CDR3 loop: CASCLDRYEQYF. CDR3 sequence (DNA): TGTGCCAGCTGCCTGGACCGGTACGAGCAGTACTTC.

This chain connects TRBV9 to TRBJ1-2; no firm D call. Germline-derived CDR1 and CDR2 are SGDLS and YYNGEE. The CDR3 covers 12 residues. V lost 3 bases, J lost 5 bases, and 8 bases lay in between. The CDR3 reads CASSAGGYGYTF. CDR3 nucleotides: TGTGCCAGCAGCGCTGGAGGATATGGCTACACCTTC.

The rearrangement links TRBV28 to TRBJ2-5; possible D gene TRBD2, 5 bases. The CDR3 length is 14 residues. The V and J ends lost 8 bases and 9 bases respectively, with 22 bases between them. From germline, CDR1 is MDHEN and CDR2 SYDVKM. For the CDR3, the DNA is TGTGCCAGCCAATATACAAATTTGGAGGTATCCCAGTACTTC. This gives the protein CASQYTNLEVSQYF.

V gene TRBV13 combines with J gene TRBJ2-7; possible D gene TRBD1, 6 bases. Looked up from germline, CDR1 is PRHDT and CDR2 is FYEKMQ (reference sequence). With 2 bases removed from V and 6 bases from J, the gap between germline ends came to 8 bases. The CDR3 loop spans 12 amino acids. This CDR3 reads CASSLNRAEQYF. The CDR3 nucleotides read TGTGCCAGCAGCTTAAACAGGGCCGAGCAGTACTTC.